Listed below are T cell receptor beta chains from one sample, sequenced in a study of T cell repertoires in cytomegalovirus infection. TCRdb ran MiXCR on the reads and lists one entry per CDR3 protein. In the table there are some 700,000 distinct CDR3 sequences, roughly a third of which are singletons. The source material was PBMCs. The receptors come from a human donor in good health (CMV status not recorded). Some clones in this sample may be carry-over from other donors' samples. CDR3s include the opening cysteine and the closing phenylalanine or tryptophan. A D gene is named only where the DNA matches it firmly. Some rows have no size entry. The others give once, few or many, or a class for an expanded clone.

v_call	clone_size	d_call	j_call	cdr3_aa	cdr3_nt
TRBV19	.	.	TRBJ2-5	CASSMWGAETQYF	TGTGCCAGTAGTATGTGGGGTGCGGAGACCCAGTACTTC
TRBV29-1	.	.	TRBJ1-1	CSVERKAGHNTEAFF	TGCAGCGTTGAAAGGAAGGCGGGACATAACACTGAAGCTTTCTTT
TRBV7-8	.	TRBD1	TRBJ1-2	CASSSEGGGGYVDGYTF	TGTGCCAGCAGCTCGGAGGGAGGGGGCGGATATGTGGATGGCTACACCTTC
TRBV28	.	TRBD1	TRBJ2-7	CASSPMLSGTGFEQYF	TGTGCCAGCAGTCCCATGCTCTCCGGGACAGGTTTCGAGCAGTACTTC
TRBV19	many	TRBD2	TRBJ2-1	CASSIGGLAGGVDQFF	TGTGCCAGTAGTATAGGGGGACTAGCGGGAGGGGTAGACCAGTTCTTC
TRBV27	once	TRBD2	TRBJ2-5	CASSFGGRARETQYF	TGTGCCAGCAGTTTTGGCGGGAGGGCCCGCGAGACCCAGTACTTC
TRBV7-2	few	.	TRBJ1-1	CASRSGTLNTEAFF	TGTGCCAGCAGGAGCGGGACTCTGAACACTGAAGCTTTCTTT
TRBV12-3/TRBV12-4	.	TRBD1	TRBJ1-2	CASSLVGQGSYGYTF	TGTGCCAGCAGTTTAGTCGGACAGGGGTCATATGGCTACACCTTC
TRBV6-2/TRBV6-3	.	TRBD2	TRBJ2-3	CASSYPGLAETDTQYF	TGTGCCAGCAGTTACCCGGGACTAGCGGAGACAGATACGCAGTATTTT
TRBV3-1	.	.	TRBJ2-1	CASSPGSGSNRGNEQFF	TGTGCCAGCAGCCCGGGATCAGGATCAAACCGGGGGAATGAGCAGTTCTTC
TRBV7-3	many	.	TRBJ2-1	CASSYTGGTYNEQFF	TGTGCCAGCAGCTATACCGGGGGCACCTACAATGAGCAGTTCTTC
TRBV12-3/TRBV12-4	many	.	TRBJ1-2	CASSITSSAYGYTF	TGTGCCAGCAGTATAACGTCCTCGGCCTATGGCTACACCTTC
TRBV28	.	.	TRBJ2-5	CASSLFEKTIQETQYF	TGTGCCAGCAGTTTATTCGAGAAAACCATCCAAGAGACCCAGTACTTC
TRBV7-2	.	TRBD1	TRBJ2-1	CAGSFDRVTPYNEQFF	TGTGCCGGCAGCTTCGACAGGGTTACTCCTTACAATGAGCAGTTCTTC
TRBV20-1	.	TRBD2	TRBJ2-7	CSPSGELAGRYEQYF	TGCAGTCCCTCGGGGGAACTAGCGGGGAGGTACGAGCAGTACTTC
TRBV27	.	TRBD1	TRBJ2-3	CASSTRMTGGGKDTQYF	TGTGCCAGTTCGACCCGTATGACAGGGGGCGGGAAAGATACGCAGTATTTT
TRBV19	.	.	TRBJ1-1	CASRREDRGNTEAFF	TGTGCCAGTAGGAGGGAGGACAGAGGCAACACTGAAGCTTTCTTT
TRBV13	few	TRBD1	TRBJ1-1	CASSTSVGQGPTEAFF	TGTGCCAGCAGCACCTCCGTAGGACAGGGCCCCACTGAAGCTTTCTTT
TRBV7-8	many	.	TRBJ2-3	CASSLGGSPDTQYF	TGTGCCAGCAGCTTAGGCGGTAGCCCAGATACGCAGTATTTT
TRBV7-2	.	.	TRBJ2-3	CASSPRTIHTQYF	TGTGCCAGCAGCCCCCGGACTATACATACGCAGTATTTT
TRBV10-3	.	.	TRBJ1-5	CAISEEGGRQKRNQPQHF	TGTGCCATCAGTGAGGAAGGAGGGCGCCAGAAGCGAAATCAGCCCCAGCATTTT
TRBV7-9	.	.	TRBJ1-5	CASSSQLQPQHF	TGTGCCAGCAGCTCCCAGCTTCAGCCCCAGCATTTT
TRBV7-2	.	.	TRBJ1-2	CASSLGPALYGYTF	TGTGCCAGCAGCTTAGGTCCGGCGCTATATGGCTACACCTTC
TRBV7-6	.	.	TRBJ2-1	CASSPATAYNEQFF	TGTGCCAGCAGCCCTGCGACAGCCTACAATGAGCAGTTCTTC
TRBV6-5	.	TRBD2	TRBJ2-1	CASSYGRLAGFRDEQFF	TGTGCCAGCAGTTACGGGAGACTAGCGGGGTTTCGTGATGAGCAGTTCTTC
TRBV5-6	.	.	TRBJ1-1	CASSLLTQNTEAFF	TGTGCCAGCAGCTTGCTTACACAAAACACTGAAGCTTTCTTT
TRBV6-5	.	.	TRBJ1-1	CASSYSASLSNTEAFF	TGTGCCAGCAGTTACTCAGCGTCCCTATCGAACACTGAAGCTTTCTTT
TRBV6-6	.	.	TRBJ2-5	CASSDLPGHLETQYF	TGTGCCAGCAGTGACCTCCCGGGACATTTGGAGACCCAGTACTTC
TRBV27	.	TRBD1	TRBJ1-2	CASSSGNRGAYGYTF	TGTGCCAGCAGTTCCGGTAACAGGGGGGCCTATGGCTACACCTTC
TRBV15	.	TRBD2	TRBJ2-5	CATSNKRLELAGGNGEGTQYF	TGTGCCACCAGTAATAAACGCCTTGAACTAGCGGGGGGGAACGGGGAAGGGACCCAGTACTTC
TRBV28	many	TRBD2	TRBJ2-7	CASSLGRRREGPHYEQYF	TGTGCCAGCAGTTTGGGGAGAAGGCGGGAGGGCCCCCACTACGAGCAGTACTTC
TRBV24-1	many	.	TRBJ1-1	CATSDSNQPEAFF	TGTGCCACCAGTGATTCCAATCAACCTGAAGCTTTCTTT
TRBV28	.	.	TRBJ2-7	CASSRATSYEQYF	TGTGCCAGTTCCCGGGCCACTTCCTACGAGCAGTACTTC
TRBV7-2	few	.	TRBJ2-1	CASSPRHEQFF	TGTGCCAGCAGCCCCCGGCATGAGCAGTTCTTC
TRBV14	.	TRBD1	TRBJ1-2	CASSQADRVSGYTF	TGTGCCAGCAGCCAGGCGGACAGGGTTTCTGGCTACACCTTC
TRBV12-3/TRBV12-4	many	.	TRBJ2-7	CASSLSGVTYEQYF	TGTGCCAGCAGTTTATCGGGCGTAACCTACGAGCAGTACTTC
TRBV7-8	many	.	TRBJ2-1	CASSLEMSLWGDEQFF	TGTGCCAGCAGCTTAGAGATGAGCCTCTGGGGCGATGAGCAGTTCTTC
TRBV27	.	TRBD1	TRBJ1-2	CASSKTGEGGYTF	TGTGCCAGCAGTAAAACAGGGGAAGGCGGCTACACCTTC
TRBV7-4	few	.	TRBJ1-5	CASSEGGWNQPQHF	TGTGCCAGCAGCGAGGGAGGGTGGAATCAGCCCCAGCATTTT
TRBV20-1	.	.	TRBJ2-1	CSARDLKRTYNEQFF	TGCAGTGCTAGAGATCTCAAGCGGACCTACAATGAGCAGTTCTTC
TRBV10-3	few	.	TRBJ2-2	CAISPNTGELFF	TGTGCCATCAGCCCGAACACCGGGGAGCTGTTTTTT
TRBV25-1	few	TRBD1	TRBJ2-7	CASGQVAYEQYF	TGTGCCAGCGGACAGGTTGCATACGAGCAGTACTTC
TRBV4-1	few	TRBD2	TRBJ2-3	CASTSKGDTSGDTQYF	TGCGCCAGCACAAGTAAGGGCGATACTAGCGGGGATACGCAGTATTTT
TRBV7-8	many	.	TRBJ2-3	CASSLGEWGSLADTQYF	TGTGCCAGCAGCTTAGGGGAATGGGGTTCCCTGGCAGATACGCAGTATTTT
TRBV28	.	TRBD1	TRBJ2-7	CASNSWGQGYEQYF	TGTGCCAGCAACTCCTGGGGACAGGGGTACGAGCAGTACTTC
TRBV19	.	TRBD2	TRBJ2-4	CASSPHLPRLAGGPPAKNIQYF	TGTGCCAGTAGTCCACACCTACCACGACTAGCGGGGGGGCCCCCGGCCAAAAACATTCAGTACTTC
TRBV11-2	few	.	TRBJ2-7	CASSPVEGFRGHYEQYF	TGTGCCAGCAGCCCCGTGGAGGGTTTCCGCGGACACTACGAGCAGTACTTC
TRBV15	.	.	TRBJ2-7	CATSSRGTILSEQYF	TGTGCCACCAGCAGTCGCGGGACAATTCTTAGCGAGCAGTACTTC
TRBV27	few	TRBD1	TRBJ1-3	CASIDRDRNTIYF	TGTGCCAGCATTGACAGGGATAGAAACACCATATATTTT